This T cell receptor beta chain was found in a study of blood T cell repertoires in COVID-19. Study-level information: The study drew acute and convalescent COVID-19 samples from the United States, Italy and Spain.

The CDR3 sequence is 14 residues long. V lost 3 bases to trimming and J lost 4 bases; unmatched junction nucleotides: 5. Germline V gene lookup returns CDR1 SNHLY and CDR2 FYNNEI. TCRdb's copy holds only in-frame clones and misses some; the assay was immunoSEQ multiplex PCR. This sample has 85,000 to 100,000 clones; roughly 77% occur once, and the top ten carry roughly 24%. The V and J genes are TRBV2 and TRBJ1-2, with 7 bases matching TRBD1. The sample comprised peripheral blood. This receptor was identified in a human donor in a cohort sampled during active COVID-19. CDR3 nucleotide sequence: TGTGCCAGCAGTGATGGACAGGCCCTCTATGGCTACACCTTC. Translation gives CASSDGQALYGYTF. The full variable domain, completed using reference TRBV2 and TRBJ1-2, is EPEVTQTPSHQVTQMGQEVILRCVPISNHLYFYWYRQILGQKVEFLVSFYNNEISEKSEIFDDQFSVERPDGSNFTLKIRSTKLEDSAMYFCASSDGQALYGYTFGSGTRLTVV.